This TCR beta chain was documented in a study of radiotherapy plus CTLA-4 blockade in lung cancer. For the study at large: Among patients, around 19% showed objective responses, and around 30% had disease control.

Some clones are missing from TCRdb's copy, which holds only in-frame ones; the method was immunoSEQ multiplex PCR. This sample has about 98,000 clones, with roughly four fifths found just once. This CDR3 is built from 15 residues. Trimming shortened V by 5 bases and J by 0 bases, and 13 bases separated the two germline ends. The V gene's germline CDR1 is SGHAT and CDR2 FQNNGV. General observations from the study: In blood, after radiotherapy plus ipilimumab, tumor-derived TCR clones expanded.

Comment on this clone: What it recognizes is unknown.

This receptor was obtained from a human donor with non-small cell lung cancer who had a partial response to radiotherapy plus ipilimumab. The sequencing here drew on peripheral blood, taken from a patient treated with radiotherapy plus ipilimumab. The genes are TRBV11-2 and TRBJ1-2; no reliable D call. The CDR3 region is CASSNSQNANYGYTF. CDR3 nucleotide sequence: TGTGCCAGCAGCAACTCACAGAACGCTAACTATGGCTACACCTTC.